The subject of this entry is one T cell receptor beta chain. Each PCR replicate from the sorted subsets contained roughly 210 ng DNA, which is some 31,000 T cell genomes. Profiled with immunoSEQ multiplex PCR; TCRdb holds only in-frame clones, not every one. The sample yields over 2 million clones, 85% to 95% seen once. This entry is derived from a study of shared clonotypes between healthy human individuals. Naive CD4+ cells were CD45RA-selected; the remaining cells were memory. The source is a man aged 18 to 30 in good health. Some clones in this sample may be carry-over from other donors' samples. Sequenced input: naive CD4+ T cells from PBMCs. Subset given: CD45RA+ positively selected.

The CDR3 spells CASSLVQGYFYGYTF. In DNA, the CDR3 is TGTGCCAGCAGTCTTGTGCAGGGCTACTTCTATGGCTACACCTTC. V usage is TRBV5-8 and J usage is TRBJ1-2, with D maybe TRBD1 (5 bases). The germline gives CDR1 SGHTS, CDR2 YDEGEE. With 5 bases removed from V and 4 bases from J, the gap between germline ends came to 18 bases. This CDR3 has 15 amino acids. Full variable domain (missing parts from reference TRBV5-8 and TRBJ1-2): EAGVTQSPTHLIKTRGQQATLRCSPISGHTSVYWYQQALGLGLQFLLWYDEGEERNRGNFPPRFSGRQFPNYSSELNVNALELEDSALYLCASSLVQGYFYGYTFGSGTRLTVV.